These 18 T cell receptor beta chains were sequenced from one sample in a study of cytomegalovirus exposure and HLA in healthy donors. 13 Jbeta primers and 60 Vbeta primers were used for the PCR. The assay was immunoSEQ multiplex PCR, and TCRdb's table has in-frame clones only and misses some. The sample contains 100,000 to 150,000 clones, roughly a tenth of which appear only once. The sample consisted of PBMCs. These TCRs come from a woman aged 18-35 years in good health and CMV-seropositive.

The genes are TRBV10-1 and TRBJ1-1; D possibly corresponds to TRBD1 (5 bases). The V gene lost 7 bases and the J gene lost 10 bases, with 10 bases spanning the gap. The CDR3 runs 10 residues. Germline V lookup: CDR1 WNHNN, CDR2 SYGVQD (reference sequence). CDR3: CASTAGRAFF. The CDR3 DNA sequence: TGCGCCAGCACCGCGGGACGAGCTTTCTTT.

The V call is TRBV21-1, the J call TRBJ2-7; the table's D call, TRBD1, has no DNA check behind it. TRBV21-1 counts as a pseudogene. The length of the CDR3 is 15 residues. The CDR3 region has the DNA TGTGCCAGCCACTTCCCGGGACAGCCTTCCTACGAGCAGTACTTC. Protein sequence: CASHFPGQPSYEQYF.

V is TRBV5-6 and J is TRBJ1-3, with 8 bases fitting TRBD1. With 4 bases clipped from V and 0 bases from J, the junction kept 3 bases outside the gene matches. This CDR3 has 15 residues. Germline V gene sequence: CDR1 SGHDT, CDR2 YYEEEE. The CDR3 is CASSPGTGSGNTIYF. The DNA of the CDR3 is TGTGCCAGCAGCCCAGGGACAGGCTCTGGAAACACCATATATTTT.

This chain links TRBV19 with TRBJ1-5; 9 bases fit TRBD1. The CDR3 length is 16 residues. Germline V gene lookup returns CDR1 LNHDA and CDR2 SQIVND (reference sequence). Trimming cost V 3 bases and J 1 base; bases outside gene matches: 4. CDR3 sequence (DNA): TGTGCCAGTAGTATGGGGACAGGGATGAGCAATCAGCCCCAGCATTTT. It is translated as CASSMGTGMSNQPQHF.

J is TRBJ2-7 and V is TRBV6-1; 10 bases fit TRBD1. The germline CDR1 and CDR2 sequences are MNHNS and SASEGT. The CDR3 has 15 amino acids. The V segment lost 6 bases and the J segment 5 bases; nucleotides outside the gene matches: 10. The CDR3 DNA reads as TGTGCCAGCAGCTGGCCCGGGACAGGGGTCGACGAGCAGTACTTC. Translating it yields CASSWPGTGVDEQYF.

In its sample, this clone was seen a few times. The chain joins TRBV4-1 to TRBJ2-4, with 11 bases aligning to TRBD1. CDR1 MGHRA and CDR2 YSYEKL come from the germline V gene. The V segment lost 2 bases and the J segment 2 bases; nucleotides outside the gene matches: 5. The CDR3 is 17 amino acids. The CDR3 loop reads CASSQPGQGATKNIQYF. CDR3 sequence (DNA): TGCGCCAGCAGCCAACCAGGACAGGGGGCAACCAAAAACATTCAGTACTTC.

This clone was observed a few times. V gene TRBV5-1 combines with J gene TRBJ2-3, with TRBD2 matching 11 bases. Trimming cost V 5 bases and J 4 bases; bases outside gene matches: 12. The germline gives CDR1 SGHRS, CDR2 YFSETQ. This CDR3 contains 17 residues. This CDR3 reads CASRQLTSGRSSDTQYF. The CDR3, as DNA: TGCGCCAGCAGACAACTAACTAGCGGGAGATCTTCAGATACGCAGTATTTT.

V usage is TRBV7-9 and J usage is TRBJ1-1; 10 bases agree with TRBD1. CDR1 is SEHNR and CDR2 is FQNEAQ in the germline V gene (reference sequence). The ends lost 5 bases at V and 6 bases at J; junction bases unmatched: 6. CDR3 size: 14 residues. The CDR3 protein is CASSPYDRGPEAFF. CDR3 bases: TGTGCCAGCAGCCCCTATGACAGGGGGCCTGAAGCTTTCTTT.

This clone was counted between two and nine times. Other DNA variants within this sample encode the same CDR3. This chain uses TRBV5-6 with TRBJ2-7, with D possibly matching TRBD2 (6 bases). Trimming cost V 2 bases and J 4 bases, with 13 bases left between them. Looked up from germline, CDR1 is SGHDT and CDR2 is YYEEEE. There are 14 residues in the CDR3. CDR3 nucleotide sequence: TGTGCCAGCAGCTTAGGGCTAGCGAGTTACGAGCAGTACTTC. It specifies CASSLGLASYEQYF.

V usage is TRBV28 and J usage is TRBJ1-1; D is unresolved. Germline CDR1 reads MDHEN; CDR2 reads SYDVKM. With 5 bases removed from V and 1 base from J, the gap between germline ends came to 8 bases. The CDR3 has 13 residues. CDR3 sequence: CASSTNKNTEAFF. Here the CDR3 DNA reads TGTGCCAGCAGTACAAACAAGAACACTGAAGCTTTCTTT.

This clone occurred a few times. This chain connects TRBV7-9 to TRBJ1-1; D might be TRBD1 (6 bases). The germline V gene has CDR1 SEHNR and CDR2 FQNEAQ (reference sequence). V was shortened by 1 base and J by 5 bases, with 23 bases between the two germline ends. This CDR3 has 18 amino acids. For the CDR3, the DNA is TGTGCCAGCAGCTTAGGAGGTCTGGGGGCTGAGATGGGTACTGAAGCTTTCTTT. Protein product: CASSLGGLGAEMGTEAFF.

The CDR3 bases are TGTGCCAGCAGCCAATTCCAGGGTCAGCCCCAGCATTTT. It is translated as CASSQFQGQPQHF. The chain links TRBV5-6 to TRBJ1-5, with D possibly matching TRBD1 (5 bases). Per the germline V gene, CDR1 is SGHDT and CDR2 is YYEEEE. Trimming removed 4 bases at V and 6 bases at J, with 11 bases between. The CDR3 is made up of 13 amino acids.

The chain's CDR3 is CSARDIYEQFF. The CDR3 DNA sequence: TGCAGTGCTAGAGATATTTATGAGCAGTTCTTC. V usage is TRBV20-1 and J usage is TRBJ2-1, with D unresolved. The germline V gene encodes CDR1 DFQATT and CDR2 SNEGSKA (reference sequence). V was pared by 0 bases and J by 8 bases, with 5 bases between. The CDR3 length is 11 residues.

This clone has a handful of counts. The CDR3 DNA sequence: TGTGCCAGCAGCGCCGCAGAATCGTATGGCTACACCTTC. As protein: CASSAAESYGYTF. The V gene is TRBV7-9, the J gene TRBJ1-2; D remains ambiguous. The length of the CDR3 is 13 residues. Looked up from germline, CDR1 is SEHNR and CDR2 is FQNEAQ (reference sequence). Trimming cost V 5 bases and J 5 bases, with 12 bases left between them.

This clone was detected a few times. This chain joins TRBV19 and TRBJ2-5; TRBD1 is a possible D gene (5 bases). The J call is in doubt because the DNA end fits TRBJ2-7 better. This CDR3 spans 14 amino acids. CDR1 and CDR2 from the germline V gene are LNHDA and SQIVND (reference sequence). The CDR3 reads CASSHSRVSYEQYF. CDR3 sequence (DNA): TGTGCCAGTAGTCATAGCAGGGTCTCCTACGAGCAGTACTTC.

The chain links TRBV7-2 to TRBJ1-1, with D perhaps TRBD1 (5 bases). Per germline, CDR1 SGHTA and CDR2 FQGNSA. V shed 3 bases and J shed 1 base, with 9 bases lying between them. There are 14 residues in the CDR3. The CDR3 loop is CASSLGLQNTEAFF. The CDR3 nucleotides read TGTGCCAGCAGCTTGGGGCTCCAGAACACTGAAGCTTTCTTT.

This clone came up a few times. This rearrangement joins TRBV4-1 to TRBJ1-2, with 7 positions matching TRBD1. V dropped 0 bases and J dropped 1; count of bases not matched to a gene: 2. The CDR3 is 15 residues long. CDR1 is MGHRA and CDR2 is YSYEKL in the germline V gene. This chain's CDR3 is CASSQDRQGNYGYTF. CDR3 sequence (DNA): TGCGCCAGCAGCCAAGATCGACAGGGTAACTATGGCTACACCTTC.

Only a few counts were recorded for this clone. J is TRBJ1-5 and V is TRBV7-8, with D hard to call. Germline V gene lookup returns CDR1 SGHVS and CDR2 FQNEAQ. This CDR3 has 14 residues. The V end lost 1 base, the J end lost 4 bases, and 8 bases lay between the germline ends. CDR3 loop: CASSLVSVNQPQHF. CDR3 DNA sequence: TGTGCCAGCAGCTTAGTGTCAGTTAATCAGCCCCAGCATTTT.